The 15 T cell receptor beta chains in this list originate from one sample, sequenced in a study of shared clonotypes between healthy human individuals. Data came from immunoSEQ multiplex PCR; TCRdb stores just in-frame clones and leaves some out. The repertoire consists of about 320,000 clones, with around 86% occurring once and the leading ten covering about 16%. The sample taken for sequencing was memory CD8+ T cells sorted from blood. Subset: CD45RO+ cells pooled with CCR7-negative TemRA cells. The receptors were gathered from a man between 18 and 35 years old in good health.

There are a few counts of this clone. This chain links TRBV4-2 with TRBJ1-2; TRBD1 is a possible D gene (5 bases). Germline V gene lookup returns CDR1 LGHNA and CDR2 YNFKEQ. V was pared by 0 bases and J by 0 bases, with 11 bases between. The CDR3 spans 16 residues. In DNA, the CDR3 is TGTGCCAGCAGCCAAGATAGAGGGGCCCCTAACTATGGCTACACCTTC. Protein product: CASSQDRGAPNYGYTF.

This chain joins TRBV28 and TRBJ2-1; 8 bases agree with TRBD1. The V segment lost 4 bases and the J segment 8 bases; nucleotides outside the gene matches: 13. The CDR3 totals 16 residues. In germline, CDR1 is MDHEN, CDR2 SYDVKM. This CDR3 reads CASSYSELQGEDEQFF. The CDR3, as DNA: TGTGCCAGCAGTTATTCGGAACTACAGGGGGAGGATGAGCAGTTCTTC.

CDR3 loop: CASSLVASGSSEQYF. The CDR3, as DNA: TGTGCCAGCAGCTTAGTGGCTAGCGGGTCCAGCGAGCAGTACTTC. The chain recombines TRBV7-6 with TRBJ2-7, with 8 nucleotides matching TRBD2. The CDR3 has 15 residues. The junction had 8 bases not matched to a gene; V was cut back by 1 base and J by 6 bases. The germline V gene has CDR1 SGHVS and CDR2 FNYEAQ. The complete variable domain, with remaining parts taken from reference TRBV7-6 and TRBJ2-7, reads GAGVSQSPRYKVTKRGQDVALRCDPISGHVSLYWYRQALGQGPEFLTYFNYEAQQDKSGLPNDRFSAERPEGSISTLTIQRTEQRDSAMYRCASSLVASGSSEQYFGPGTRLTVT.

The chain employs TRBV10-3 and TRBJ1-4; TRBD1 might be the D (6 bases). Germline CDR1 is ENHRY and CDR2 is SYGVKD. Trimming took off 0 bases at V and 3 bases at J, with 17 bases between the two ends. This CDR3 region has 18 residues. CDR3 coding DNA: TGTGCCATCAGTGAGTCAGGGCAGGGGCTCTCCGCTAATGAAAAACTGTTTTTT. This gives the protein CAISESGQGLSANEKLFF.

The chain carries TRBV7-9 and TRBJ2-1; D is ambiguous. The CDR3 length is 15 residues. Germline CDR1 reads SEHNR; CDR2 reads FQNEAQ (reference sequence). The V gene lost 4 bases and the J gene lost 6 bases, with 16 bases spanning the gap. The CDR3 protein is CASSSLGGFGNEQFF. The DNA of the CDR3 is TGTGCCAGCAGCTCCCTTGGCGGTTTCGGCAATGAGCAGTTCTTC.

The chain has TRBV5-1 and TRBJ1-6, with no clear D. The V end was cut by 2 bases, the J end by 3 bases, with 6 bases between. In germline, CDR1 is SGHRS, CDR2 YFSETQ. The CDR3 sequence is 14 residues long. This chain's CDR3 is CASSFGDYNSPLHF. The CDR3 nucleotides are TGCGCCAGCAGCTTTGGGGACTATAATTCACCCCTCCACTTT.

The chain couples TRBV2 to TRBJ1-2; D might be TRBD1 (6 bases). This CDR3 is built from 14 residues. Germline V gives CDR1 SNHLY, CDR2 FYNNEI. Trimming stripped 8 bases from V and 5 bases from J, with 18 bases between. The CDR3 sequence is CASPLPGGLYGYTF. DNA for the CDR3: TGTGCCAGCCCTTTACCTGGGGGCCTTTATGGCTACACCTTC.

The V call is TRBV18, the J call TRBJ2-5; no clear D. The germline V gene has CDR1 KGHSH and CDR2 LQKENI. Trimming took 3 bases from V and 6 from J, leaving 17 bases between them. The CDR3 sequence is 15 residues long. CDR3: CASSPPMDHAQTQYF. CDR3 bases: TGTGCCAGCTCACCCCCCATGGATCACGCACAGACCCAGTACTTC.

Comments on this clone: This likely stems from a read error, as it lies one base from a far larger clone. Other DNA variants within this sample encode the same CDR3. The chain combines TRBV28 with TRBJ1-3; no clear D. Trimming left V 3 bases short and J 0 bases short, with 12 bases between. This CDR3 has 16 amino acids. CDR1 is MDHEN, CDR2 SYDVKM, per germline. DNA for the CDR3: TGTGCCAGCAGTTTTAGGTGGTCCGGCTCTGGAAACACCATATATTTT. Amino acid sequence: CASSFRWSGSGNTIYF.

CDR3 region: CSVEVQGSEQYF. CDR3 nucleotide sequence: TGCAGCGTTGAAGTCCAGGGCAGCGAGCAGTACTTC. The chain joins TRBV29-1 to TRBJ2-7, with D possibly TRBD1 on 5 matching bases. CDR3 size: 12 residues. V lost 1 base and J 6 bases, leaving 10 bases between the germline ends. The germline gives CDR1 SQVTM, CDR2 ANQGSEA.

This sequence joins TRBV29-1 and TRBJ2-1; no reliable D call. CDR1 SQVTM and CDR2 ANQGSEA come from the germline V gene. With 1 base removed from V and 10 bases from J, the gap between germline ends came to 8 bases. The CDR3 extends over 11 amino acids. CDR3 nucleotides: TGCAGCGTTGAAGTGGGCCTGGAGCAGTTCTTC. Residues: CSVEVGLEQFF.

V is TRBV11-2 and J is TRBJ2-1, with 9 bases that match TRBD2. V gave up 6 bases and J gave up 7 bases; unmatched junction bases: 10. The CDR3 has 15 amino acids. The V gene's germline CDR1 is SGHAT and CDR2 FQNNGV. In nucleotides, the CDR3 is TGTGCCAGCAGATGGGGAGCGGGAGGTCGGAATGAGCAGTTCTTC. It encodes CASRWGAGGRNEQFF. The entire variable domain, with the rest obtained from reference TRBV11-2 and TRBJ2-1, is as follows: EAGVAQSPRYKIIEKRQSVAFWCNPISGHATLYWYQQILGQGPKLLIQFQNNGVVDDSQLPKDRFSAERLKGVDSTLKIQPAKLEDSAVYLCASRWGAGGRNEQFFGPGTRLTVL.

V usage is TRBV4-1 and J usage is TRBJ2-5, with 7 bases aligning to TRBD1. Germline CDR1 reads MGHRA; CDR2 reads YSYEKL. The CDR3 consists of 15 residues. Losses at the gene ends were 5 bases for V and 2 bases for J; bases not matched to a gene: 8. The CDR3 here is CASSLGYRGQETQYF. CDR3 DNA: TGCGCCAGCAGCTTAGGATACAGGGGACAAGAGACCCAGTACTTC.

V is TRBV7-9 and J is TRBJ2-5; weak D call: TRBD1 (5 bases). Trimming left V 6 bases short and J 6 bases short, with 14 bases between. This CDR3 has 13 amino acids. Germline V gene sequence: CDR1 SEHNR, CDR2 FQNEAQ (reference sequence). CDR3 bases: TGTGCCAGCAGGCGCAGGGCGAGAAAGACCCAGTACTTC. Its translation is CASRRRARKTQYF.

This chain connects TRBV13 to TRBJ2-7, with no clear D. V lost 5 bases and J lost 3, with 17 bases in between. The germline V gene has CDR1 PRHDT and CDR2 FYEKMQ (reference sequence). The CDR3 covers 15 residues. Here the CDR3 reads CASSPQPAGLYEQYF. The CDR3 DNA follows: TGTGCCAGCAGCCCGCAGCCCGCCGGTCTCTACGAGCAGTACTTC. The whole variable domain, remainder taken from reference TRBV13 and TRBJ2-7, is AAGVIQSPRHLIKEKRETATLKCYPIPRHDTVYWYQQGPGQDPQFLISFYEKMQSDKGSIPDRFSAQQFSDYHSELNMSSLELGDSALYFCASSPQPAGLYEQYFGPGTRLTVT.